Listed here are 14 T cell receptor beta chains from one sample, sequenced in a study of regulatory T cells in long-lasting Graves disease. The authors built TCR beta libraries using iRepertoire HTBI primers and Arm-PCR of CDR3 regions. TCRdb analysed the multiplex PCR reads with MiXCR anew, one entry per CDR3 protein. The table records under 450,000 distinct CDR3 sequences, approximately 25% of them present only once. As for time point: persistent/refractory GD, antithyroid drugs over 5 years with positive TRAb. The TCR library was made from RNA that had been extracted from PBMCs in TRIzol. The sequenced sample was peripheral blood mononuclear cells (PBMCs), obtained when the disease was refractory, from a patient treated with antithyroid drugs. The origin of the receptors is a woman between 35 and 50 years old with Graves disease.

This clonotype has ten or more counts. The J gene is TRBJ1-5, the V gene TRBV6-1; D perhaps matches TRBD1 (6 bases). The V end was cut by 7 bases, the J end by 9 bases, with 25 bases between. Germline V gene sequence: CDR1 MNHNS, CDR2 SASEGT. The CDR3 runs 16 residues. CDR3 nucleotides: TGTGCCAGCAAAAGAATACAGGGTATGCGGGACGGGCCCCAGCATTTT. Translated: CASKRIQGMRDGPQHF.

As to this clonotype: A read error may be the cause here, since a much bigger clone is one base away. The chain links TRBV2 to TRBJ1-2, with a weak D call TRBD1 (6 bases). Germline CDR1 and CDR2: SNHLY and FYNNEI. The CDR3 loop spans 12 amino acids. The CDR3: CASQTGSSGCTF. The CDR3 DNA reads as TGTGCCAGCCAGACAGGTTCGTCTGGCTGCACCTTC.

There are many counts of this clonotype. The CDR3 coding sequence is TGTGCCAGCAGCCCGGGCCCCCTGATCACAGATACGCAGTATTTT. Amino acid sequence: CASSPGPLITDTQYF. V usage is TRBV11-3 and J usage is TRBJ2-3; D call uncertain. Germline CDR1 and CDR2: SGHNT and YENEEA. The CDR3 has 15 amino acids. V was clipped by 5 bases and J by 2 bases, with 14 bases between them.

As regards this clonotype: A much larger clone differs from this one at a single base, so this may be a read error. The chain uses TRBV28 and TRBJ2-7; D may be TRBD1 or TRBD2 (5 bases each). V shed 8 bases and J shed 6 bases, with 20 bases lying between them. Germline V gives CDR1 MDHEN, CDR2 SYDVKM. The length of the CDR3 is 14 residues. CDR3: CASPGGNLVCEQYF. In DNA form, the CDR3 reads TGTGCCAGCCCTGGGGGTAACTTGGTATGCGAGCAGTACTTC.

In its sample, this clonotype was seen many times. The rearrangement uses TRBV28 and TRBJ2-7; D gene unclear. The CDR3 has 12 residues. The V end was cut by 6 bases, the J end by 7 bases, with 13 bases between. CDR1 and CDR2 from the germline V gene are MDHEN and SYDVKM. The CDR3 sequence is CASSPMGWEQYF. The CDR3 nucleotides read TGTGCCAGCAGCCCCATGGGGTGGGAGCAGTACTTC.

This clonotype came up many times. The rearrangement links TRBV29-1 to TRBJ2-7; 8 nucleotides align to TRBD1. Looked up from germline, CDR1 is SQVTM and CDR2 is ANQGSEA. V lost 0 bases, J lost 6 bases, and 7 bases stayed unmatched. This CDR3 has 14 amino acids. CDR3 loop: CSVEDPDTGGEQYF. In DNA form, the CDR3 reads TGCAGCGTTGAAGATCCGGACACAGGGGGCGAGCAGTACTTC.

CDR3 in DNA: TGCAGTGCTAGAGCCCCAGGGGGCGCGTATGGAAACACCATATATTTT. Translated, it gives CSARAPGGAYGNTIYF. This rearrangement joins TRBV20-1 to TRBJ1-3; 8 positions match TRBD1. The CDR3 contains 16 residues. With 1 base clipped from V and 3 bases from J, the junction kept 8 bases outside the gene matches. Germline V CDR1 and CDR2: DFQATT, SNEGSKA (reference sequence).

The V call is TRBV7-9, the J call TRBJ2-1; TRBD2 is a possible D gene (6 bases). This CDR3 is 12 amino acids long. Per germline, CDR1 SEHNR and CDR2 FQNEAQ (reference sequence). V lost 5 bases, J lost 10 bases, and 12 bases lay in between. The CDR3, as DNA: TGTGCCAGCAGCACTATGGGGAGGGAGCAGTTCTTC. Protein: CASSTMGREQFF. Full variable domain (rest looked up from reference TRBV7-9 and TRBJ2-1): DTGVSQNPRHKITKRGQNVTFRCDPISEHNRLYWYRQTLGQGPEFLTYFQNEAQLEKSRLLSDRFSAERPKGSFSTLEIQRTEQGDSAMYLCASSTMGREQFFGPGTRLTVL.

The genes are TRBV7-2 and TRBJ2-7, with 8 bases fitting TRBD2. J gave up 5 bases and V 6 bases, and 12 bases lay outside the gene matches. The CDR3 is made up of 15 amino acids. Germline values: CDR1 SGHTA, CDR2 FQGNSA. CDR3 amino acids: CASSTGLAEIDEQYF. The CDR3 nucleotides read TGTGCCAGCAGTACTGGACTAGCCGAGATCGACGAGCAGTACTTC. Full variable domain (outside the CDR3, taken from reference TRBV7-2 and TRBJ2-7): GAGVSQSPSNKVTEKGKDVELRCDPISGHTALYWYRQSLGQGLEFLIYFQGNSAPDKSGLPSDRFSAERTGGSVSTLTIQRTQQEDSAVYLCASSTGLAEIDEQYFGPGTRLTVT.

The chain couples TRBV6-1 to TRBJ1-2; TRBD1 is a possible D gene (5 bases). The V end was cut by 6 bases, the J end by 2 bases, with 10 bases between. CDR1 and CDR2 from the germline V gene are MNHNS and SASEGT. The CDR3 is made up of 13 amino acids. CDR3 in DNA: TGTGCCAGCAGCCTGGACAAGAACTATGGCTACACCTTC. Residues: CASSLDKNYGYTF.

The V gene is TRBV2, the J gene TRBJ2-1, with D unresolved. Trimming stripped 6 bases from V and 7 bases from J, with 16 bases between. The V gene's germline CDR1 is SNHLY and CDR2 FYNNEI. The CDR3 consists of 14 residues. CDR3: CASRNGPLRNEQFF. The DNA for the CDR3 is TGTGCCAGCAGGAATGGGCCCCTGAGGAATGAGCAGTTCTTC.

With respect to this clonotype: A much larger clone lies one base from this, so it may be a read error. The chain has TRBV10-3 and TRBJ2-5, with a possible D match to TRBD1 (6 bases). CDR3 size: 13 residues. V was trimmed by 6 bases and J by 3 bases, leaving 11 bases between them. The germline CDR1 and CDR2 sequences are ENHRY and SYGVKD. The CDR3 DNA is TGTGCCATCAGGGGGACAAGAGAAGAGACCCAGTACTTC. Protein sequence: CAIRGTREETQYF.

There are many counts of this clonotype. The V and J genes are TRBV28 and TRBJ1-1, with TRBD1 as a possible D gene (5 bases). V lost 6 bases, J lost 5 bases, and 16 bases lay in between. This CDR3 region has 14 residues. In germline, CDR1 is MDHEN, CDR2 SYDVKM. In DNA, the CDR3 is TGTGCCAGCAGAGAAGGACGGGGGTTAACTGAAGCTTTCTTT. Amino acid sequence: CASREGRGLTEAFF.

The chain combines TRBV12-3 or TRBV12-4 with TRBJ2-7, with TRBD2 as a possible D gene (6 bases). The V end lost 9 bases, the J end lost 2 bases, and 11 bases lay between the germline ends. This CDR3 contains 12 residues. The CDR3 spells CASLGLPYEQYF. CDR3 in DNA: TGTGCCAGTTTGGGACTGCCCTACGAGCAGTACTTC.